The text below deals with one T cell receptor (beta chain). Patients had blood sampled at baseline and again on cycle 4 day 1 and cycle 7 day 1. The data were taken from a study of OX40 agonist ivuxolimab in advanced cancers. For the study at large: Ivuxolimab, an antibody that agonizes OX40 (CD134), was administered to the patients. Around 40% of patients had received prior checkpoint inhibitor therapy.

Between the trimmed V and J ends, which lost 3 bases and 6 bases, there was a span of 12 bases. The germline V gene has CDR1 SGHNT and CDR2 YENEEA. The CDR3 is made up of 13 amino acids. Assay used: immunoSEQ multiplex PCR; TCRdb lists only in-frame clones, some missing. The sample lists about 60,000 clones, roughly four fifths occurring once. This TCR derives from an adult with an advanced solid tumor such as melanoma, head and neck, liver or kidney cancer. V gene TRBV11-3 combines with J gene TRBJ2-7; tentative D call: TRBD1 (5 bases). The sample consisted of CD4+ or CD8+ T cells sorted from blood, taken in a trial of the OX40 agonist ivuxolimab. The CDR3 loop is CASSLQGRSEQYF. CDR3 nucleotide sequence: TGTGCCAGCAGCTTGCAGGGTCGGAGCGAGCAGTACTTC.